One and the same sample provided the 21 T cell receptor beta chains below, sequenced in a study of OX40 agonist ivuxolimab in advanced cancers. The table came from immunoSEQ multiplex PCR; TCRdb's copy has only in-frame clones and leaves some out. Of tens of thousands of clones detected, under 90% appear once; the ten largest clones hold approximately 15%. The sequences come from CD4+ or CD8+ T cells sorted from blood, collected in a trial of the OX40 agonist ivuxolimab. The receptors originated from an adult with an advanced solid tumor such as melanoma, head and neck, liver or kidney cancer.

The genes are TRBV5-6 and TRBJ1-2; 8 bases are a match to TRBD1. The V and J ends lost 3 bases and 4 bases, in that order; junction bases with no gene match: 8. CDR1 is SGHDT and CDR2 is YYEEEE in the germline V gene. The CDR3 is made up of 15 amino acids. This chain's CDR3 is CASSSGPGGPYGYTF. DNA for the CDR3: TGTGCCAGCAGCTCGGGCCCAGGGGGCCCCTATGGCTACACCTTC.

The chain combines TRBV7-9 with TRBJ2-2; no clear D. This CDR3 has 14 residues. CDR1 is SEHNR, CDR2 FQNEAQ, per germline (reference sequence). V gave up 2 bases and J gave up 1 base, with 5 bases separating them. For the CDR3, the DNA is TGTGCCAGCAGCTTAACTGTGAACACCGGGGAGCTGTTTTTT. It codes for CASSLTVNTGELFF.

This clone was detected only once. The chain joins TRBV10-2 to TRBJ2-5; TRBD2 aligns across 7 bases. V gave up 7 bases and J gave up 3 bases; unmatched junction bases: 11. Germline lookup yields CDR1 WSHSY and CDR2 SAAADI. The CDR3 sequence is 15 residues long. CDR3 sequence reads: CASMGIGLDEETQYF. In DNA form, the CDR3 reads TGCGCCAGCATGGGGATAGGACTAGACGAAGAGACCCAGTACTTC.

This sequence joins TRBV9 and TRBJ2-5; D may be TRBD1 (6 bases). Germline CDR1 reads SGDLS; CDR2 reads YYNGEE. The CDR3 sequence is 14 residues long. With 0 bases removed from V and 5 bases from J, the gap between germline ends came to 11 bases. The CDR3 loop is CASSVEGGLETQYF. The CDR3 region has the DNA TGTGCCAGCAGCGTAGAAGGGGGTCTGGAGACCCAGTACTTC.

The CDR3 reads CASSQVRQGHSGNTIYF. CDR3 in DNA: TGTGCCAGCAGCCAAGTGAGACAGGGCCACTCTGGAAACACCATATATTTT. The rearrangement uses TRBV14 and TRBJ1-3; 7 nucleotides align to TRBD1. Trimming removed 1 base from V and 0 bases from J; junction bases left unmatched: 6. The germline CDR1 and CDR2 sequences are SGHDN and FVKESK. This CDR3 comprises 17 residues.

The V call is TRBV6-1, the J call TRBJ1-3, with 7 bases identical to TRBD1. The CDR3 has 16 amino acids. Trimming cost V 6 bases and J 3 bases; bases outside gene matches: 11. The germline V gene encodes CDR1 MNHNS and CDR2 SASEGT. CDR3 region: CASSEFTGDGGNTIYF. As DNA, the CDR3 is TGTGCCAGCAGCGAATTTACAGGGGACGGTGGAAACACCATATATTTT.

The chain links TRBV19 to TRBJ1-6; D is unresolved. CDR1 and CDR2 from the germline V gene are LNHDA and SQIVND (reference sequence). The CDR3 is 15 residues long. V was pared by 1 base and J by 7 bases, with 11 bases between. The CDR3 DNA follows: TGTGCCAGTAGTATAGTCGCAGAGCACAATTCACCCCTCCACTTT. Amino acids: CASSIVAEHNSPLHF.

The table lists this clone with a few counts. CDR3 region: CSVVSGAYEQYF. The CDR3 nucleotides are TGCAGCGTTGTTTCAGGGGCCTACGAGCAGTACTTC. The chain carries TRBV29-1 and TRBJ2-7; possible D gene TRBD1, 6 bases. The V end was cut by 4 bases, the J end by 2 bases, with 9 bases between. This CDR3 has 12 residues. Germline-derived CDR1 and CDR2 are SQVTM and ANQGSEA.

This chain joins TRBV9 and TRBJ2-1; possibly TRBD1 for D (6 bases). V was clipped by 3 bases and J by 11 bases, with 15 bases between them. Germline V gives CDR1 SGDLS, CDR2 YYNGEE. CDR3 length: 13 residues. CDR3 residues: CASSDSTGKKQFF. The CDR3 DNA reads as TGTGCCAGCAGCGACAGCACAGGGAAAAAGCAGTTCTTC.

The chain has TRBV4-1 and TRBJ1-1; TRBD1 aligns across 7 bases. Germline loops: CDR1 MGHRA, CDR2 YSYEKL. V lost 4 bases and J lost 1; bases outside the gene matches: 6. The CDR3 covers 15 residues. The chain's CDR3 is CASSPPGQRNTEAFF. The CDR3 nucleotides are TGCGCCAGCAGCCCACCGGGACAGAGGAACACTGAAGCTTTCTTT.

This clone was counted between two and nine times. The CDR3 nucleotides read TGCGCCAGCAGCCCGCCGGCCCGACTAGGAGGAAATGAGCAGTTCTTC. It is translated as CASSPPARLGGNEQFF. The chain joins TRBV5-1 to TRBJ2-1, with D tentatively TRBD2 (6 bases). V dropped 4 bases and J dropped 7 bases, with 21 bases sitting between them. This CDR3 is built from 16 residues. Per the germline V gene, CDR1 is SGHRS and CDR2 is YFSETQ.

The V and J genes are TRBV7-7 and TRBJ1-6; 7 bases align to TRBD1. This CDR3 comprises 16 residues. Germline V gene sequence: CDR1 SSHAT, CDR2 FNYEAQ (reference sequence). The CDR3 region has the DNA TGTGCAGCAGCATCCGACAGGGACATCGTTAATTCACCCCTCCACTTT. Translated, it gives CAAASDRDIVNSPLHF.

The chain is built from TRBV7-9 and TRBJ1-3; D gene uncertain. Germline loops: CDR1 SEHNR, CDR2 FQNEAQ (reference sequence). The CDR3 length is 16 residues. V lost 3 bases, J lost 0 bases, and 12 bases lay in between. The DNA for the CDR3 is TGTGCCAGCAGCTTGCGAAGTCAGCCCTCTGGAAACACCATATATTTT. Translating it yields CASSLRSQPSGNTIYF.

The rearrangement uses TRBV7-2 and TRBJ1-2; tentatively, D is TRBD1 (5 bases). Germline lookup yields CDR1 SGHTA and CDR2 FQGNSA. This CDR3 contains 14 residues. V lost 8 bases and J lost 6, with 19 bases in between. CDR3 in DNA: TGTGCCAGCCAAACTAGGGTGGGACTTGATGGCTACACCTTC. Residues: CASQTRVGLDGYTF.

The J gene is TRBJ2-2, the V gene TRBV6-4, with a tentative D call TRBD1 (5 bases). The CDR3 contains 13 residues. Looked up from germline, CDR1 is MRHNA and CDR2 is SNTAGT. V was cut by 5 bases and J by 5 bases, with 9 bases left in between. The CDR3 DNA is TGTGCCAGCAGTTTCAGGGTTACCGGGGAGCTGTTTTTT. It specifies CASSFRVTGELFF.

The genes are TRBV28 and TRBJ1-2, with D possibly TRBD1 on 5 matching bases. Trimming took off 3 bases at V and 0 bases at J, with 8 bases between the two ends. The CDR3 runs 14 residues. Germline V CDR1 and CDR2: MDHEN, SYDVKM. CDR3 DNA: TGTGCCAGCAGTTTCGGGACTACTAACTATGGCTACACCTTC. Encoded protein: CASSFGTTNYGYTF.

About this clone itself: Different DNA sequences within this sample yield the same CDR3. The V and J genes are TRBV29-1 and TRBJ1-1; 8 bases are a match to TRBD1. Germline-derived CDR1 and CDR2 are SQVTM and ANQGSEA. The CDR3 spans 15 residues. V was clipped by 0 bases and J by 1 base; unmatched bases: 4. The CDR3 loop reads CSVEDAGQGNTEAFF. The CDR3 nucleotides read TGCAGCGTTGAAGATGCAGGACAGGGGAACACTGAAGCTTTCTTT.

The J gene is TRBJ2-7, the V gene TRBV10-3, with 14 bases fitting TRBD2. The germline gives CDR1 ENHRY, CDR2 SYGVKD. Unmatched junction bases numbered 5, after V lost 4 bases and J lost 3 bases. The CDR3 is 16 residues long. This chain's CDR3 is CAISGGTSGGYYEQYF. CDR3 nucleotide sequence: TGTGCCATCAGTGGCGGGACTAGCGGGGGATACTACGAGCAGTACTTC.

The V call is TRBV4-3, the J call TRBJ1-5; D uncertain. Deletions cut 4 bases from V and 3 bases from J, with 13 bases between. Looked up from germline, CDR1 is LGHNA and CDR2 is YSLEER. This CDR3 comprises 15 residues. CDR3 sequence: CASSPYEVVNQPQHF. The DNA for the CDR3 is TGCGCCAGCAGCCCCTACGAGGTTGTCAATCAGCCCCAGCATTTT.

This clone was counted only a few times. The CDR3 here is CASSEGQGPDEQYF. In DNA form, the CDR3 reads TGCGCCAGCAGTGAAGGACAGGGGCCGGACGAGCAGTACTTC. V and J are TRBV10-2 and TRBJ2-7; 9 nucleotides agree with TRBD1. This CDR3 comprises 14 residues. Germline V gene lookup returns CDR1 WSHSY and CDR2 SAAADI. Germline trimming cut 3 bases from V and 5 bases from J; bases unmatched to any gene: 5.

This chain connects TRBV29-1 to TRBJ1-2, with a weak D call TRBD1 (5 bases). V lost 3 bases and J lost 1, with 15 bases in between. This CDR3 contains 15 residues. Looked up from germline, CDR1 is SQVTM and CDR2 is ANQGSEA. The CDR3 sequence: CSVEGRVSNNYGYTF. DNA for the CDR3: TGCAGCGTTGAGGGCAGGGTATCGAATAACTATGGCTACACCTTC.